The 2 T cell receptor beta chains presented below share a single source sample, sequenced in a study of siplizumab effects on memory and regulatory T cells. The table came from immunoSEQ multiplex PCR; TCRdb's copy has only in-frame clones and leaves some out. Of 90,000 to 130,000 clones listed, around nine tenths are singletons. The material sequenced was CD4+ T cells sorted from blood. These receptor sequences come from a human donor in good health.

The rearrangement joins TRBV27 to TRBJ2-5; D ambiguous. The CDR3 spans 13 residues. Trimming pared 5 bases from V and 5 bases from J, leaving 12 bases between. Germline loops: CDR1 MNHEY, CDR2 SMNVEV (reference sequence). CDR3 sequence reads: CASSQQIGETQYF. DNA for the CDR3: TGTGCCAGCAGTCAACAAATAGGGGAGACCCAGTACTTC.

The chain employs TRBV19 and TRBJ1-5, with 7 bases aligning to TRBD1. CDR1 is LNHDA and CDR2 is SQIVND in the germline V gene (reference sequence). V shed 1 base and J 3 bases; nucleotides not matched to a gene: 6. The CDR3 is 16 residues long. The CDR3: CASSIVTGSFNQPQHF. DNA of the CDR3: TGTGCCAGTAGTATAGTGACAGGGAGCTTCAATCAGCCCCAGCATTTT.